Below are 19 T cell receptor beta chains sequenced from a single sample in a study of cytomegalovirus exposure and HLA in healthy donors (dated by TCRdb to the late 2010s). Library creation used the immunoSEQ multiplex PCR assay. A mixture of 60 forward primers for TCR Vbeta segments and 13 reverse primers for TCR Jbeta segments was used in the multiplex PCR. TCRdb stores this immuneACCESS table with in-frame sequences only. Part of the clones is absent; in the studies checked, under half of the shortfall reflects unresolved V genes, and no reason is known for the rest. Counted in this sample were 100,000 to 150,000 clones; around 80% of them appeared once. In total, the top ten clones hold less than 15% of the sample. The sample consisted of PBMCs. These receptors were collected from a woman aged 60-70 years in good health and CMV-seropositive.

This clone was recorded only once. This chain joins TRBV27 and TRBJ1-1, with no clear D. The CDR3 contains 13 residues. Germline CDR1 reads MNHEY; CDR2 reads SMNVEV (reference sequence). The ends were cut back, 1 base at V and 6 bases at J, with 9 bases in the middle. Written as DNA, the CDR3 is TGTGCCAGCAGTTTATTCAGCGGGGCTGAAGCTTTCTTT. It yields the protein CASSLFSGAEAFF.

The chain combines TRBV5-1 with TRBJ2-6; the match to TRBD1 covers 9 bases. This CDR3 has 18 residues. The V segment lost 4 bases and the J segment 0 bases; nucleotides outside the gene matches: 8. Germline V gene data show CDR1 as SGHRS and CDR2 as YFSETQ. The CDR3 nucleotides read TGCGCCAGCAGCCCTCGGGGGACAGGGTCCTCTGGGGCCAACGTCCTGACTTTC. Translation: CASSPRGTGSSGANVLTF.

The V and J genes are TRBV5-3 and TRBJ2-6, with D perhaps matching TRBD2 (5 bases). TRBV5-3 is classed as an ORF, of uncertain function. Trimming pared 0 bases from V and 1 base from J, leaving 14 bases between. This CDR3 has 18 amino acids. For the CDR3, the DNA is TGTGCCAGAAGCTTGGCCAAGAGGGCCCGATCTGGGGCCAACGTCCTGACTTTC. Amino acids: CARSLAKRARSGANVLTF.

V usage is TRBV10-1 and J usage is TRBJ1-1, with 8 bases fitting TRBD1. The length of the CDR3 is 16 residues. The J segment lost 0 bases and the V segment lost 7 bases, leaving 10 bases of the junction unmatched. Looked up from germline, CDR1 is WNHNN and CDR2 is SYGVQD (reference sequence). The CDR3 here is CASIDRGLSLNTEAFF. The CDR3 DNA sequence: TGCGCCAGCATTGACAGGGGATTAAGTCTGAACACTGAAGCTTTCTTT.

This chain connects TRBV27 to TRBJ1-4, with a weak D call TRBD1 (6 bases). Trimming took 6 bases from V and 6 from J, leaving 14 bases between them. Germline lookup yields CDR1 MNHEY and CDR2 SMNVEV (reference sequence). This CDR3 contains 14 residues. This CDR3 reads CASSHGQNHEKLFF. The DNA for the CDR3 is TGTGCCAGCAGCCACGGACAGAACCATGAAAAACTGTTTTTT.

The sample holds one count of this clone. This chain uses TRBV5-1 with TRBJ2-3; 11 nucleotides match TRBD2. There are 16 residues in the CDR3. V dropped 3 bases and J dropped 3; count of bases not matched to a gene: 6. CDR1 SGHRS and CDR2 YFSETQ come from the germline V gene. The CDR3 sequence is CASSYTSGRRTDTQYF. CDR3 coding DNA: TGCGCCAGCAGCTATACTAGCGGGAGAAGGACAGATACGCAGTATTTT.

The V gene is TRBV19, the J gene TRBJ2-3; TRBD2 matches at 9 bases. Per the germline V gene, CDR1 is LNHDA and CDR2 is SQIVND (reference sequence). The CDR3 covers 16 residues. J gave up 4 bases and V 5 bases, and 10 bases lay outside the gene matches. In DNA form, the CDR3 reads TGTGCCAGTAGTCCCCTGGGTAGCGGGAGAGCAGATACGCAGTATTTT. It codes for CASSPLGSGRADTQYF.

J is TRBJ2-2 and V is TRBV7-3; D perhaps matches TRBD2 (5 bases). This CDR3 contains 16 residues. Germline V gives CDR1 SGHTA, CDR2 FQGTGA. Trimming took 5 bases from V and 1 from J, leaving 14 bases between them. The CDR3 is CASSPRGTQNTGELFF. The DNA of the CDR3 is TGTGCCAGCAGCCCCCGGGGTACTCAGAACACCGGGGAGCTGTTTTTT.

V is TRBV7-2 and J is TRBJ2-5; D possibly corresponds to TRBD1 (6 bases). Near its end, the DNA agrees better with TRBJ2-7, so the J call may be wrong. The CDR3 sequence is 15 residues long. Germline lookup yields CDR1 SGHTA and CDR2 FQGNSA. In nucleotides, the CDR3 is TGTGCCAGCAGCCCCAGGGGCTTAGGTGTCTACGAGCAGTACTTC. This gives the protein CASSPRGLGVYEQYF.

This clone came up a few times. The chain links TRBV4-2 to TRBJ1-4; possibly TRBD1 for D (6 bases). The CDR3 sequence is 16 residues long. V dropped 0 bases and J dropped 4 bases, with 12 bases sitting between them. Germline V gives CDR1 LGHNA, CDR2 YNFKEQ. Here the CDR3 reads CASSQDVQGSNEKLFF. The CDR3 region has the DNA TGTGCCAGCAGCCAAGATGTGCAGGGGAGTAATGAAAAACTGTTTTTT.

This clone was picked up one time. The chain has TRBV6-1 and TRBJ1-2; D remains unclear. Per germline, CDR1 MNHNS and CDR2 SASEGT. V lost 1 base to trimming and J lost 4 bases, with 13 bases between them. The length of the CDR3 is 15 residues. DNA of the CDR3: TGTGCCAGCAGTGAAGGCTCGTTTCGGGGCTATGGCTACACCTTC. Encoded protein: CASSEGSFRGYGYTF.

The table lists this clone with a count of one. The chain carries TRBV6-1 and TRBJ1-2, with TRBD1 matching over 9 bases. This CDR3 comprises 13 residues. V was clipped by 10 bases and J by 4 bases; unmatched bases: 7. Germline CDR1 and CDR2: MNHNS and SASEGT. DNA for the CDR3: TGTGCCACCTCGACAGGGGGTAGCTATGGCTACACCTTC. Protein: CATSTGGSYGYTF.

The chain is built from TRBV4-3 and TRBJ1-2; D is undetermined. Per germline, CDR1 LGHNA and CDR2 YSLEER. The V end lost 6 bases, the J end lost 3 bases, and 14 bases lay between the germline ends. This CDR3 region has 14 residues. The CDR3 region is CASRGRLEDYGYTF. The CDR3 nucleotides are TGCGCCAGCAGAGGCCGGCTGGAGGACTATGGCTACACCTTC.

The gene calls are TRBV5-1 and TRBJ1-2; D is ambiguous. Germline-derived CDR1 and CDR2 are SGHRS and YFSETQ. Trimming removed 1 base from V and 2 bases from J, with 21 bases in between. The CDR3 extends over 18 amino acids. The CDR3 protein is CASSLFSGPAGSNYGYTF. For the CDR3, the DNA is TGCGCCAGCAGCTTGTTTAGTGGGCCAGCGGGATCCAACTATGGCTACACCTTC.

In DNA, the CDR3 is TGTGCCAGCAGCGACGGGGTCCCCCCCTACGAGCAGTACTTC. This gives the protein CASSDGVPPYEQYF. V and J are TRBV7-9 and TRBJ2-7; D is possibly TRBD2 (5 bases). CDR1 and CDR2 from the germline V gene are SEHNR and FQNEAQ (reference sequence). This CDR3 spans 14 amino acids. V was shortened by 5 bases and J by 2 bases, with 13 bases between the two germline ends. Looking up the rest from reference TRBV7-9 and TRBJ2-7 gives the full variable domain: DTGVSQNPRHKITKRGQNVTFRCDPISEHNRLYWYRQTLGQGPEFLTYFQNEAQLEKSRLLSDRFSAERPKGSFSTLEIQRTEQGDSAMYLCASSDGVPPYEQYFGPGTRLTVT.

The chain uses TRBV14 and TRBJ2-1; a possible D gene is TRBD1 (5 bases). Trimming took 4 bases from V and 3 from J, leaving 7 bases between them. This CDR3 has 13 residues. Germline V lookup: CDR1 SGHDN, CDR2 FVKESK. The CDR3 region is CASSRGFYNEQFF. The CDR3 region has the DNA TGTGCCAGCAGCCGGGGCTTCTACAATGAGCAGTTCTTC.

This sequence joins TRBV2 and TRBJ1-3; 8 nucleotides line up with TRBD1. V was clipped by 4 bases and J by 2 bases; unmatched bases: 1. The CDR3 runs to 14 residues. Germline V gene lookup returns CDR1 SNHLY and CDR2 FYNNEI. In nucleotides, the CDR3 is TGTGCCAGCAGTGCGACAGGGGCTGGAAACACCATATATTTT. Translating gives CASSATGAGNTIYF.

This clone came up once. The CDR3 reads CACGGADTIYF. The CDR3 DNA is TGTGCCTGCGGGGGGGCAGACACCATATATTTT. This chain connects TRBV30 to TRBJ1-3; possible D gene TRBD1, 6 bases. CDR1 GTSNPN and CDR2 SVGIG come from the germline V gene (reference sequence). There are 11 residues in the CDR3. Trimming cost V 6 bases and J 8 bases, with 11 bases left between them.

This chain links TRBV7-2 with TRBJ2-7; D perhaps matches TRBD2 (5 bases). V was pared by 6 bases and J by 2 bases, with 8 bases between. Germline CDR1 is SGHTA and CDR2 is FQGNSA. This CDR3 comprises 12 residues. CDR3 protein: CASSLGAYEQYF. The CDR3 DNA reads TGTGCCAGCAGTCTCGGGGCCTACGAGCAGTACTTC.